Listed below are T cell receptor beta chains from one sample, sequenced in a study of T-cell memory formation after mild COVID-19. TCRdb reprocessed the 5' RACE reads via MiXCR and lists one record per CDR3 protein. The sample shows 190,000 or so distinct CDR3 sequences, approximately 10% of them seen only once. The sequenced sample consisted of PBMCs or a T cell subset sorted from them (not recorded which). All receptors come from a young man who had mild COVID-19 (a few samples of this study predate the infection). Cell type and time point are not known. The CDR3 runs from the conserved cysteine through the conserved F or W. The D gene is left open where the match is weak. Size values are once, few and many counts, or a class for expanded clones, and some rows have none.

clone size | J gene | V gene | D gene | CDR3 protein | CDR3 DNA
- | TRBJ2-7 | TRBV12-3/TRBV12-4 | - | CASSSGSAGSYEQYF | TGTGCCAGCAGTTCCGGATCAGCTGGCTCCTACGAGCAGTACTTC
- | TRBJ2-3 | TRBV6-5 | - | CASSLLGTAWGVSTDTQYF | TGTGCCAGCAGCCTTCTGGGGACAGCCTGGGGGGTTAGCACAGATACGCAGTATTTT
- | TRBJ1-2 | TRBV9 | - | CASSEGPSNYGYTF | TGTGCCAGCAGCGAGGGGCCGTCTAACTATGGCTACACCTTC
- | TRBJ2-3 | TRBV2 | TRBD2 | CASRRGTSTDTQYF | TGTGCCAGCAGGCGGGGGACTAGCACAGATACGCAGTATTTT
- | TRBJ2-5 | TRBV3-1 | TRBD1 | CASSHRGQGDQETQYF | TGTGCCAGCAGCCACCGGGGACAGGGGGACCAAGAGACCCAGTACTTC
few | TRBJ2-3 | TRBV3-1 | TRBD2 | CASSHDGGGKDTQYF | TGTGCCAGCAGCCATGACGGGGGGGGGAAAGATACGCAGTATTTT
many | TRBJ2-1 | TRBV5-1 | - | CASSLGILAVDYNEQFF | TGCGCCAGCAGCTTGGGAATTCTGGCGGTAGATTACAATGAGCAGTTCTTC
- | TRBJ1-2 | TRBV12-3/TRBV12-4 | TRBD1 | CASSSPGQGRYGYTF | TGTGCCAGCAGTTCCCCCGGACAGGGAAGATATGGCTACACCTTC
- | TRBJ1-5 | TRBV12-3/TRBV12-4 | - | CASSFSGEDQPQHF | TGTGCCAGCAGTTTTTCAGGGGAGGACCAGCCCCAGCATTTT
few | TRBJ2-3 | TRBV6-2/TRBV6-3 | - | CASRRRDTQYF | TGTGCCAGCCGACGACGGGATACGCAGTATTTT
few | TRBJ2-1 | TRBV10-2 | - | CASRARGTGEQFF | TGCGCCAGCAGGGCCCGGGGTACAGGTGAGCAGTTCTTC
few | TRBJ1-2 | TRBV5-1 | TRBD1 | CASRPTGRDYGYTF | TGCGCCAGCAGACCGACAGGGCGGGACTATGGCTACACCTTC
few | TRBJ1-4 | TRBV6-1 | TRBD1 | CASSGLTGRWEKLFF | TGTGCCAGCAGTGGGCTGACAGGGCGGTGGGAAAAACTGTTTTTT
few | TRBJ2-3 | TRBV28 | - | CASIPGTFTRTDTQYF | TGTGCCAGCATTCCCGGGACATTCACACGCACAGATACGCAGTATTTT
few | TRBJ1-1 | TRBV6-5 | - | CASSLGWDTEAFF | TGTGCCAGCAGCCTCGGTTGGGACACTGAAGCTTTCTTT
few | TRBJ1-4 | TRBV6-5 | - | CASSYRGVQGGEKLFF | TGTGCCAGCAGTTACCGGGGAGTCCAGGGTGGCGAAAAACTGTTTTTT
few | TRBJ1-3 | TRBV7-9 | - | CASSPFGNTIYF | TGTGCCAGCAGCCCCTTCGGAAACACCATATATTTT
few | TRBJ2-3 | TRBV21-1 | - | CASRPPDRADTQYF | TGTGCCAGCAGGCCCCCGGACAGGGCAGATACGCAGTATTTT
many | TRBJ2-2 | TRBV5-1 | TRBD2 | CASSLASGGAVTGELFF | TGCGCCAGCAGCTTGGCCAGCGGGGGGGCCGTCACCGGGGAGCTGTTTTTT
- | TRBJ2-5 | TRBV7-8 | - | CASMGGPYRTQYF | TGTGCCAGCATGGGGGGCCCATACCGGACCCAGTACTTC
few | TRBJ2-5 | TRBV9 | - | CASGLLETQYF | TGTGCCTCGGGGCTTTTGGAGACCCAGTACTTC
- | TRBJ2-2 | TRBV9 | TRBD2 | CASSVALSGGDTGELFF | TGTGCCAGCAGCGTAGCTCTCAGCGGGGGGGATACCGGGGAGCTGTTTTTT
few | TRBJ1-5 | TRBV7-8 | - | CASSLQSYSNQPQHF | TGTGCCAGCAGCTTACAGAGTTATAGCAATCAGCCCCAGCATTTT
many | TRBJ2-2 | TRBV6-2/TRBV6-3 | - | CASSYSTGELFF | TGTGCCAGCAGTTACTCGACCGGGGAGCTGTTTTTT
- | TRBJ2-3 | TRBV29-1 | TRBD2 | CSVSGAPSTDTQYF | TGCAGCGTAAGCGGGGCCCCTAGCACAGATACGCAGTATTTT
few | TRBJ2-1 | TRBV24-1 | - | CATSNWYEQFF | TGTGCCACCTCTAACTGGTATGAGCAGTTCTTC
many | TRBJ2-1 | TRBV7-9 | TRBD1 | CASSPRQGGMGNEQFF | TGTGCCAGCAGCCCCCGACAGGGTGGGATGGGCAATGAGCAGTTCTTC
few | TRBJ2-3 | TRBV3-1 | - | CASSQETSATDTQYF | TGTGCCAGCAGCCAAGAAACTAGTGCGACAGATACGCAGTATTTT
- | TRBJ1-1 | TRBV5-1 | TRBD1 | CASSLAGQGNTEAFF | TGCGCCAGCAGCTTGGCGGGACAGGGGAACACTGAAGCTTTCTTT
- | TRBJ2-3 | TRBV20-1 | - | CSARDRRVGTQYF | TGCAGTGCTAGAGATCGTAGGGTTGGGACGCAGTATTTT
- | TRBJ1-4 | TRBV7-3 | TRBD1 | CASSLRQGATTNEKLFF | TGTGCCAGCAGCTTGAGGCAGGGGGCTACAACTAATGAAAAACTGTTTTTT
few | TRBJ2-1 | TRBV5-1 | - | CAAGNPGNNEQFF | TGCGCCGCGGGCAACCCCGGGAACAATGAGCAGTTCTTC
- | TRBJ2-1 | TRBV7-3 | - | CASSAWGGPNEQFF | TGTGCCAGCAGCGCATGGGGTGGACCTAATGAGCAGTTCTTC
- | TRBJ1-4 | TRBV20-1 | - | CSAAEGEVEKLFF | TGCAGTGCTGCGGAGGGGGAGGTGGAAAAACTGTTTTTT
- | TRBJ2-7 | TRBV25-1 | - | CASSVTQGYEQYF | TGTGCCAGCAGTGTAACCCAGGGGTACGAGCAGTACTTC
many | TRBJ2-7 | TRBV11-2 | TRBD2 | CASSLVEGRGEQYF | TGTGCCAGCAGCTTAGTCGAGGGGAGGGGCGAGCAGTACTTC
few | TRBJ1-2 | TRBV28 | - | CASSGQFDGYTF | TGTGCCAGCAGTGGGCAATTTGATGGCTACACCTTC
many | TRBJ1-2 | TRBV15 | - | CATSRPGRGGYTF | TGTGCCACCAGCAGACCCGGACGGGGAGGCTACACCTTC
- | TRBJ2-3 | TRBV24-1 | - | CATSRALDSTDTQYF | TGTGCCACCAGTCGAGCCCTCGATAGCACAGATACGCAGTATTTT
- | TRBJ2-3 | TRBV6-2/TRBV6-3 | - | CASSYGDTTDTQYF | TGTGCCAGCAGTTACGGCGACACCACAGATACGCAGTATTTT
- | TRBJ1-2 | TRBV5-1 | TRBD1 | CASSLQDRPGLHGYTF | TGCGCCAGCAGCTTGCAGGACAGGCCAGGCCTCCATGGCTACACCTTC
few | TRBJ1-6 | TRBV20-1 | TRBD1 | CSASPGTGGSYNSPLHF | TGCAGTGCTAGCCCCGGGACAGGGGGCTCCTATAATTCACCCCTCCACTTT
- | TRBJ1-3 | TRBV5-6 | - | CASSSGRGRGNTIYF | TGTGCCAGCAGCTCCGGCAGGGGCCGGGGAAACACCATATATTTT
- | TRBJ1-2 | TRBV20-1 | - | CSAPWEAHNGYTF | TGCAGTGCCCCCTGGGAAGCACATAATGGCTACACCTTC
- | TRBJ1-1 | TRBV5-1 | - | CASSLDGQPGVGTEAFF | TGCGCCAGCAGCTTGGACGGACAGCCGGGAGTGGGCACTGAAGCTTTCTTT
few | TRBJ1-4 | TRBV12-3/TRBV12-4 | TRBD1 | CASSPGQGLATNEKLFF | TGTGCCAGCAGTCCGGGACAGGGGCTAGCAACTAATGAAAAACTGTTTTTT
- | TRBJ1-1 | TRBV6-5 | - | CASSYYNGPVNTEAFF | TGTGCCAGCAGTTACTATAATGGGCCGGTGAACACTGAAGCTTTCTTT
- | TRBJ1-5 | TRBV20-1 | - | CSARDHHKSNQPQHF | TGCAGTGCTAGAGATCACCACAAAAGCAATCAGCCCCAGCATTTT
- | TRBJ1-3 | TRBV4-2 | - | CASSQEVLGAGGNTIYF | TGTGCCAGCAGCCAAGAAGTTTTGGGGGCTGGTGGAAACACCATATATTTT
many | TRBJ2-5 | TRBV5-4 | TRBD1 | CASSLRTGETQYF | TGTGCCAGCAGCTTGAGGACAGGGGAGACCCAGTACTTC
many | TRBJ2-3 | TRBV4-3 | - | CASSRLITDTQYF | TGCGCCAGCAGCCGCCTTATCACAGATACGCAGTATTTT
- | TRBJ1-2 | TRBV7-8 | - | CASSFNGYGYTF | TGTGCCAGCAGCTTTAACGGCTATGGCTACACCTTC
- | TRBJ2-1 | TRBV7-3 | - | CASSPTEGVQFF | TGTGCCAGCAGCCCGACGGAAGGAGTGCAGTTCTTC
few | TRBJ1-6 | TRBV30 | - | CAWSVHAINSPLHF | TGTGCCTGGAGTGTACACGCTATCAATTCACCCCTCCACTTT
few | TRBJ1-2 | TRBV19 | TRBD1 | CASSADRVLSYTF | TGTGCCAGTAGTGCCGACAGGGTTTTGAGCTACACCTTC
- | TRBJ1-1 | TRBV7-2 | - | CATTGRRDTEAFF | TGTGCCACCACAGGGAGGCGGGACACTGAAGCTTTCTTT
few | TRBJ1-2 | TRBV7-2 | - | CASSPPGTRNYGYTF | TGTGCCAGCAGCCCCCCGGGGACAAGAAACTATGGCTACACCTTC